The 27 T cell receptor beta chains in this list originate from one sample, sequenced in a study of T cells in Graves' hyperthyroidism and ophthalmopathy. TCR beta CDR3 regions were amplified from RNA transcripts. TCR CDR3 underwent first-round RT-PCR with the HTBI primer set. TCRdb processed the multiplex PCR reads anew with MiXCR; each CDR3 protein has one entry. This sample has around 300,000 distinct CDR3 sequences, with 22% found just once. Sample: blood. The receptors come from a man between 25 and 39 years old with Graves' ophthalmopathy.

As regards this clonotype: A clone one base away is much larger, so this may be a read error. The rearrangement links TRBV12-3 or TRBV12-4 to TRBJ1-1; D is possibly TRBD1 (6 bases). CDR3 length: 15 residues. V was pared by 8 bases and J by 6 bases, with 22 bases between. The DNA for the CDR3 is TGTGCCAGCGCCCTGCCGGGGGCGCTGAGCGCTGAAGCTTTCTTT. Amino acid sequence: CASALPGALSAEAFF.

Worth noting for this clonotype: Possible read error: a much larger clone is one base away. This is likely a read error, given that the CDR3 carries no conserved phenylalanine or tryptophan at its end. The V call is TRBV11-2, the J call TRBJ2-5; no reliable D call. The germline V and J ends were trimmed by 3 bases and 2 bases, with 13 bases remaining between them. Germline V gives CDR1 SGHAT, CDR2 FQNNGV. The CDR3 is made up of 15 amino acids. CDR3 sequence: CASSLGNQLQETQYL. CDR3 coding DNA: TGTGCCAGCAGCTTGGGGAACCAGCTACAAGAGACCCAGTACCTC.

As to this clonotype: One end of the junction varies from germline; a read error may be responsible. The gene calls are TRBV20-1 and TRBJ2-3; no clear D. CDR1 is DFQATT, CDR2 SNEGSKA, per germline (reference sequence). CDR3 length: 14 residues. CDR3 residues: CSATNFPRGEAQYF. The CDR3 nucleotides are TGCAGTGCTACCAACTTCCCAAGAGGAGAAGCGCAATATTTT.

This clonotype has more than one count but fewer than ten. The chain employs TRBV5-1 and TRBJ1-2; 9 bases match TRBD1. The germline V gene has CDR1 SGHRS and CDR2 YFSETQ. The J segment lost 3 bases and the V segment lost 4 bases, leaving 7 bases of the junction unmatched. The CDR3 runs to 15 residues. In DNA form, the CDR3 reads TGCGCCAGCAGCCGCGGACAGGGGAGAGACTATGGCTACACCTTC. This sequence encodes CASSRGQGRDYGYTF. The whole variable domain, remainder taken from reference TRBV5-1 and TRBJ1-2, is KAGVTQTPRYLIKTRGQQVTLSCSPISGHRSVSWYQQTPGQGLQFLFEYFSETQRNKGNFPGRFSGRQFSNSRSEMNVSTLELGDSALYLCASSRGQGRDYGYTFGSGTRLTVV.

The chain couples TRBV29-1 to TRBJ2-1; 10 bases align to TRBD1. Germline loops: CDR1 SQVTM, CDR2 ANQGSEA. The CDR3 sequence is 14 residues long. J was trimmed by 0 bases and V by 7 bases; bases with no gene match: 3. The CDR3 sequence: CSGRDRGSYNEQFF. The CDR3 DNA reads TGCAGCGGCCGGGACAGGGGCTCCTACAATGAGCAGTTCTTC.

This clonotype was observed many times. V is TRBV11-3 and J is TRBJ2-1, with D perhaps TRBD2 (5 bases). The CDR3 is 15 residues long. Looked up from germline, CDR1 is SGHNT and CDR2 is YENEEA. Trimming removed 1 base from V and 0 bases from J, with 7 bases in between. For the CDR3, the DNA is TGTGCCAGCAGCTTAGTCGGGATCTCCTACAATGAGCAGTTCTTC. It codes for CASSLVGISYNEQFF.

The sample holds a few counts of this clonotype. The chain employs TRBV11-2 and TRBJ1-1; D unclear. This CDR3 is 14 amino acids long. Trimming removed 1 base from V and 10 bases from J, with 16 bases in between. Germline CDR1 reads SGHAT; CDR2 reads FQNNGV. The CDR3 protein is CASSLGSGVKGAFF. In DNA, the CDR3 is TGTGCCAGCAGCTTAGGATCCGGGGTTAAGGGAGCTTTCTTT.

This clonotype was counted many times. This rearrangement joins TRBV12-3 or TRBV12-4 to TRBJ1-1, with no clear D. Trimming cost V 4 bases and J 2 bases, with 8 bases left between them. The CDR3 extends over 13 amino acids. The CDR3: CASSWTVNTEAFF. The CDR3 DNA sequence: TGTGCCAGCAGTTGGACGGTCAACACTGAAGCTTTCTTT.

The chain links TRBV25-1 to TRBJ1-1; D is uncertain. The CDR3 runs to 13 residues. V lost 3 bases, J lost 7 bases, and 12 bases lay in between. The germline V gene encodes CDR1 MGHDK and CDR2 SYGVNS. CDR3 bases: TGTGCCAGCAGTGATCCTGCTGGGTATGAAGCTTTCTTT. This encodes CASSDPAGYEAFF.

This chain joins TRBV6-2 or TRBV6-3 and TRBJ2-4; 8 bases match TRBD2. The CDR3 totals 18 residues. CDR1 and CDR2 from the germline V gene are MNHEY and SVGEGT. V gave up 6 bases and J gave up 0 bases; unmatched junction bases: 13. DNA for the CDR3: TGTGCCAGCAGGAACCAACTTACTAGCGGTGGAGCCAAAAACATTCAGTACTTC. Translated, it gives CASRNQLTSGGAKNIQYF.

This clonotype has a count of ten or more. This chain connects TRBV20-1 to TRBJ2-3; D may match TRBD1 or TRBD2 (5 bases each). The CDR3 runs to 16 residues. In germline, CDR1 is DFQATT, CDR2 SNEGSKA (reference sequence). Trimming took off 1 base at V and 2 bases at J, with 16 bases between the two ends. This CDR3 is CSARGHRDLNTDTQYF. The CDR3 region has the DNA TGCAGTGCTAGAGGGCACCGGGACCTTAACACAGATACGCAGTATTTT.

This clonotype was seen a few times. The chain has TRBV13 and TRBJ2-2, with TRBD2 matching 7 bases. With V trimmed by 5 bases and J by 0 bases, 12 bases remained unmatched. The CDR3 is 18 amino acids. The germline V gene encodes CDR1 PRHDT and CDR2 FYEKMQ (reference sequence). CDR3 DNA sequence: TGTGCCAGCAGCGCCGACCATCTAGCGGACACGAACACCGGGGAGCTGTTTTTT. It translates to CASSADHLADTNTGELFF.

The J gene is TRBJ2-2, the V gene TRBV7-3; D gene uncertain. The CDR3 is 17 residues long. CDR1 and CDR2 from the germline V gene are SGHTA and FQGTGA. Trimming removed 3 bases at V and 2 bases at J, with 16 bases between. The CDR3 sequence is CASSFNFVSPNTGELFF. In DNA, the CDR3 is TGTGCCAGCAGCTTTAATTTTGTGAGCCCCAACACCGGGGAGCTGTTTTTT.

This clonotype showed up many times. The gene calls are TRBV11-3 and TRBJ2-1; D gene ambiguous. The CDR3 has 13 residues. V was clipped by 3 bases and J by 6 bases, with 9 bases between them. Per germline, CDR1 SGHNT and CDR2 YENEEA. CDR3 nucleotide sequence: TGTGCCAGCAGCTTGCCACTTCGCAATGAGCAGTTCTTC. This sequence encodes CASSLPLRNEQFF.

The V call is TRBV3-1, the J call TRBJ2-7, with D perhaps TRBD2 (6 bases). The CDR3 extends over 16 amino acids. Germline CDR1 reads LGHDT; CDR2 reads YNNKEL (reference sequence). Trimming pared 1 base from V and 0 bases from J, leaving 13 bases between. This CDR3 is CASSQVGGRSSYEQYF. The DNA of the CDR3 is TGTGCCAGCAGCCAAGTAGGAGGGAGGAGCTCCTACGAGCAGTACTTC.

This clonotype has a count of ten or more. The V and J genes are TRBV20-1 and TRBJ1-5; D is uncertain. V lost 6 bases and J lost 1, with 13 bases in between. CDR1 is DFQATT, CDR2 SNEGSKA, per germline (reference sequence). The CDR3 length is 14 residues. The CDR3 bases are TGCAGTGCAGCGACCACTCGGAGCAATCAGCCCCAGCATTTT. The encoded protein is CSAATTRSNQPQHF.

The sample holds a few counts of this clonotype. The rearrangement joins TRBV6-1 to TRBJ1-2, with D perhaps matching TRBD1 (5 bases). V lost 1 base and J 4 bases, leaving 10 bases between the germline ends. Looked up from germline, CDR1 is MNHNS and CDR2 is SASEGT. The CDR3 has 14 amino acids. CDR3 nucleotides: TGTGCCAGCAGTGAAGTGAGGGGAAGCTATGGCTACACCTTC. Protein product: CASSEVRGSYGYTF.

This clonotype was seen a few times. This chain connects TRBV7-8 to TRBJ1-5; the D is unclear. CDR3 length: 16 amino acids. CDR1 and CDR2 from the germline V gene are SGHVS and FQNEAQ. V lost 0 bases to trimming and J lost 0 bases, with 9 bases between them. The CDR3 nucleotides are TGTGCCAGCAGCTTAGCGTCGGATCATAGCAATCAGCCCCAGCATTTT. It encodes CASSLASDHSNQPQHF. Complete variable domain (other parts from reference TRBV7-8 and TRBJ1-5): GAGVSQSPRYKVAKRGQDVALRCDPISGHVSLFWYQQALGQGPEFLTYFQNEAQLDKSGLPSDRFFAERPEGSVSTLKIQRTQQEDSAVYLCASSLASDHSNQPQHFGDGTRLSIL.

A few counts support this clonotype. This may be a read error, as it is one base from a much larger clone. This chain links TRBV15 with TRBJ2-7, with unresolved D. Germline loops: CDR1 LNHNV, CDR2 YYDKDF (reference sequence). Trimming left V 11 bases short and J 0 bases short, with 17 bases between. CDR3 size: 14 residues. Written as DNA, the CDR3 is TGTGCCTCTTCGTCGGGTTTTAACTCCTACGAGCAGTACTTC. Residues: CASSSGFNSYEQYF.

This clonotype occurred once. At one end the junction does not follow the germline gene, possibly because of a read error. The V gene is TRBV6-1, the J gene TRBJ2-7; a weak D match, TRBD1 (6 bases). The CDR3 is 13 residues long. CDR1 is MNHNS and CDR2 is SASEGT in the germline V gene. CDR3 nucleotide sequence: TGTGCCAGCGCAAGGGGGACACTCTACAAGCAGTACTTC. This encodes CASARGTLYKQYF.

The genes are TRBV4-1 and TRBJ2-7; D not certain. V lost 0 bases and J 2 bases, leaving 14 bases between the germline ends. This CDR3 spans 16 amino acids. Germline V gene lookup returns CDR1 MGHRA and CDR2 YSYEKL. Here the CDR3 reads CASSQDPPPVPYEQYF. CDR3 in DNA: TGCGCCAGCAGCCAAGATCCACCTCCAGTGCCCTACGAGCAGTACTTC.

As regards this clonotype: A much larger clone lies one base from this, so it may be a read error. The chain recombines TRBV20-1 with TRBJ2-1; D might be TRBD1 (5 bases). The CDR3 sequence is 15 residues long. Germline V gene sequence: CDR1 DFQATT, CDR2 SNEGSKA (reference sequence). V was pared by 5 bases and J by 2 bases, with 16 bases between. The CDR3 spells CSALGLVGPYNEQFF. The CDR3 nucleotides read TGCAGTGCTCTGGGGCTAGTAGGACCCTACAATGAGCAGTTCTTC.

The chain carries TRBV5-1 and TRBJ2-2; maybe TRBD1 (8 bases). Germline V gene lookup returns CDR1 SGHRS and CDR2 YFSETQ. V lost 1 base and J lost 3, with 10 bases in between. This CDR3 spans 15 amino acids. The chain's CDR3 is CASSLTGGDTGELFF. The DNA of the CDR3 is TGCGCCAGCAGCTTGACAGGGGGGGACACCGGGGAGCTGTTTTTT.

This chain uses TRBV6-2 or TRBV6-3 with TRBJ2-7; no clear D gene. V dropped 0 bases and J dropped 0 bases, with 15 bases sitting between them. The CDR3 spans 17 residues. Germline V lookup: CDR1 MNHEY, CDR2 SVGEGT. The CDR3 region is CASSYSFQASHSYEQYF. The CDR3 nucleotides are TGTGCCAGCAGTTACTCATTTCAGGCATCACACTCCTACGAGCAGTACTTC.

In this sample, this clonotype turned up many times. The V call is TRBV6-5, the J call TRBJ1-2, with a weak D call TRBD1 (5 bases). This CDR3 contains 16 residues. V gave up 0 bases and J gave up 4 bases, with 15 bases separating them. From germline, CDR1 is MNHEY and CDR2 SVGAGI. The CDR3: CASSYSIGDRLYGYTF. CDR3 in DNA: TGTGCCAGCAGTTACTCGATAGGAGACAGACTCTATGGCTACACCTTC.

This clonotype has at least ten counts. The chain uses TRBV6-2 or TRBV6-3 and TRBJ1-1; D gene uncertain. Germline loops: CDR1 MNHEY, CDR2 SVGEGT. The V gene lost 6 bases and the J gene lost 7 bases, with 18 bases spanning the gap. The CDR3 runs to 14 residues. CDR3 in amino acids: CASRPTREISEAFF. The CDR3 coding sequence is TGTGCCAGCAGACCGACTAGGGAGATAAGTGAAGCTTTCTTT.

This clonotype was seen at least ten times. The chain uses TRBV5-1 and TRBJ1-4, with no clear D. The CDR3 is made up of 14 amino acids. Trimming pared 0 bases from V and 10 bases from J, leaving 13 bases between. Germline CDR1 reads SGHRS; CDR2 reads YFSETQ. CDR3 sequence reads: CASSLEVGRGKLFF. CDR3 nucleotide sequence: TGCGCCAGCAGCTTGGAGGTAGGGAGAGGAAAACTGTTTTTT.